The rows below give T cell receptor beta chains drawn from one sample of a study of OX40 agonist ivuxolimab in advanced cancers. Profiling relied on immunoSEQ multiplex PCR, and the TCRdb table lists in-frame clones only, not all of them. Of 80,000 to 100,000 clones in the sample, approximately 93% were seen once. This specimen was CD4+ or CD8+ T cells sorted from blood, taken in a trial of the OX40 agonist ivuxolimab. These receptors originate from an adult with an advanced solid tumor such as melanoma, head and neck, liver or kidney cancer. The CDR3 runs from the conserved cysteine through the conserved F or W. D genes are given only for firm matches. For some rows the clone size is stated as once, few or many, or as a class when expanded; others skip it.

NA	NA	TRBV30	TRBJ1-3	CAWSGGRASGNTIYF	TGTGCCTGGAGTGGGGGGAGGGCCTCTGGAAACACCATATATTTT
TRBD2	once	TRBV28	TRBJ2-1	CASRVAGVPDEQFF	TGTGCCAGCAGAGTAGCGGGAGTCCCGGATGAGCAGTTCTTC
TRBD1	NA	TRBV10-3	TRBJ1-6	CATSGQYNSPLHF	TGTGCCACCTCGGGACAGTACAATTCACCCCTCCACTTT
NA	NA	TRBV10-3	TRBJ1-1	CAISESISGHTEAFF	TGTGCCATCAGTGAGTCGATTAGCGGGCACACTGAAGCTTTCTTT
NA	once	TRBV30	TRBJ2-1	CAWNRDSYNEQFF	TGTGCCTGGAACCGGGACTCCTACAATGAGCAGTTCTTC
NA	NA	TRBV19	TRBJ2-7	CASSIRAPYEQYF	TGTGCCAGTAGTATTAGGGCCCCCTACGAGCAGTACTTC
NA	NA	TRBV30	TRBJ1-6	CAWSGKASYNSPLHF	TGTGCCTGGAGCGGGAAGGCGTCCTATAATTCACCCCTCCACTTT
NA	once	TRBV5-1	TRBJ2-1	CASSLRRGHEQFF	TGCGCCAGCAGCTTGAGGAGGGGGCATGAGCAGTTCTTC
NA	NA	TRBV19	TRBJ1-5	CASSIDLSGTSNQPQHF	TGTGCCAGTAGTATAGATCTATCAGGGACTAGCAATCAGCCCCAGCATTTT
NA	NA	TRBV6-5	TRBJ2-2	CASSYSWTGELFF	TGTGCCAGCAGTTACTCTTGGACCGGGGAGCTGTTTTTT
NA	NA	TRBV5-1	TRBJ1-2	CASSLGAETYGYTF	TGCGCCAGCAGCCTGGGGGCCGAGACGTATGGCTACACCTTC
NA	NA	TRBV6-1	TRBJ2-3	CAANLDRNTDTQYF	TGTGCCGCCAACCTGGACAGAAACACAGATACGCAGTATTTT
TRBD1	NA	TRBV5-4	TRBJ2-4	CASSFNRGNIQYF	TGTGCCAGCAGCTTTAACAGGGGGAACATTCAGTACTTC
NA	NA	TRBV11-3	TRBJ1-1	CASSLGQANTEAFF	TGTGCCAGCAGCTTAGGCCAGGCGAACACTGAAGCTTTCTTT
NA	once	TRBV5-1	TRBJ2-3	CASKAALNTDTQYF	TGCGCCAGCAAAGCGGCCCTGAACACAGATACGCAGTATTTT
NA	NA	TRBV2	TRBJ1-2	CASNRQGLGYGYTF	TGTGCCAGCAACCGACAAGGGCTTGGGTATGGCTACACCTTC
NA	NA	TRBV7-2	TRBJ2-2	CASSFSPQAGELFF	TGTGCCAGCAGCTTTAGCCCCCAAGCCGGGGAGCTGTTTTTT
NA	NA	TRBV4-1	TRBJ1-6	CASSQVILASTYNSPLHF	TGCGCCAGCAGCCAAGTTATTCTCGCAAGCACTTATAATTCACCCCTCCACTTT
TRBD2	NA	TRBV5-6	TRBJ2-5	CASSPILAGGGETQYF	TGTGCCAGCAGCCCGATACTAGCGGGGGGCGGGGAGACCCAGTACTTC
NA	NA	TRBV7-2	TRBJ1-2	CASSLARDYGYTF	TGTGCCAGCAGCTTAGCCAGGGATTATGGCTACACCTTC
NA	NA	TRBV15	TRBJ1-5	CATSRQGNQPQHF	TGTGCCACCAGCAGACAGGGCAATCAGCCCCAGCATTTT
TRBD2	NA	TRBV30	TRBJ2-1	CAWKGGTSGPYNEQFF	TGTGCCTGGAAAGGCGGGACTAGCGGGCCCTACAATGAGCAGTTCTTC
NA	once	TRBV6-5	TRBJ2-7	CASTPRASYEQYF	TGTGCCAGCACCCCGCGGGCATCATACGAGCAGTACTTC
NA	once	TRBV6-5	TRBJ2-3	CASSPTREDTQYF	TGTGCCAGCAGCCCCACTCGGGAGGATACGCAGTATTTT
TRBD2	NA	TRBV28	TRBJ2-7	CASYSPWTSGGREQYF	TGTGCCTCATACTCCCCTTGGACTAGCGGGGGGAGGGAGCAGTACTTC
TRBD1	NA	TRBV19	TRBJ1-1	CASSMNTGGEEAFF	TGTGCCAGTAGTATGAATACAGGGGGCGAGGAAGCTTTCTTT
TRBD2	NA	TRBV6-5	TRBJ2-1	CASRGTKGLHEQFF	TGTGCCAGCAGAGGGACTAAGGGCCTTCATGAGCAGTTCTTC
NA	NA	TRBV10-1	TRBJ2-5	CASRPLRFEKETQYF	TGCGCCAGCAGGCCCCTAAGATTCGAAAAAGAGACCCAGTACTTC
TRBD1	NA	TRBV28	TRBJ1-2	CALRTGGVYGYTF	TGTGCCTTAAGGACAGGGGGCGTTTATGGCTACACCTTC
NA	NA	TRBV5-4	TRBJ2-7	CASSLSPTTYEQYF	TGTGCCAGCAGCTTGTCCCCTACCACCTACGAGCAGTACTTC
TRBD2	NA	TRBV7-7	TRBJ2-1	CASSLEHSLAGGNEQFF	TGTGCTAGCAGCTTAGAACATTCCCTAGCGGGAGGCAATGAGCAGTTCTTC
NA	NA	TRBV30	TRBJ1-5	CAWRAGGPAANQPQHF	TGTGCCTGGAGGGCTGGGGGCCCAGCAGCGAATCAGCCCCAGCATTTT
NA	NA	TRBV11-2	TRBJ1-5	CASSLQGSEQPQHF	TGTGCCAGCAGCTTACAGGGTAGTGAGCAGCCCCAGCATTTT
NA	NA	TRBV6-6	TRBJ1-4	CASSYSIGEKLFF	TGTGCCAGCAGTTACTCGATCGGGGAAAAACTGTTTTTT
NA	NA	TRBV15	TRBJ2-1	CATSRESAGNSYNEQFF	TGTGCCACCAGCAGAGAATCGGCGGGTAACTCCTACAATGAGCAGTTCTTC
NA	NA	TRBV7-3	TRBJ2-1	CASSLGRDGEQFF	TGTGCCAGCAGCTTAGGTAGGGACGGTGAGCAGTTCTTC
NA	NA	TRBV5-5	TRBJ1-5	CASSALTGVNQPQHF	TGTGCCAGCAGCGCCTTGACAGGAGTCAATCAGCCCCAGCATTTT
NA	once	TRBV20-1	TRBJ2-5	CSAGETQYF	TGCAGTGCAGGGGAGACCCAGTACTTC
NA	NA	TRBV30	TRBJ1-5	CAWSPIGQGAQPQHF	TGTGCCTGGAGTCCCATCGGACAAGGCGCTCAGCCCCAGCATTTT
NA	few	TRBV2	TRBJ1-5	CASSGRDSHGQPQHF	TGTGCCAGCAGTGGAAGGGACTCCCACGGTCAGCCCCAGCATTTT
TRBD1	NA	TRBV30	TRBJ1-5	CAWGQGPPSNQPQHF	TGTGCCTGGGGACAGGGGCCTCCGAGCAATCAGCCCCAGCATTTT
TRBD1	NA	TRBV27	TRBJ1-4	CASSLSTGQGGRKLFF	TGTGCCAGCAGTTTATCGACGGGACAGGGGGGAAGAAAACTGTTTTTT
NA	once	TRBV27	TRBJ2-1	CASSLFAIVGANNEQFF	TGTGCCAGCTCTCTTTTCGCAATCGTGGGGGCAAACAATGAGCAGTTCTTC
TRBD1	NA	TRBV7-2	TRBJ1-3	CASSFGTASGNTIYF	TGTGCCAGCAGCTTCGGGACAGCCTCTGGAAACACCATATATTTT
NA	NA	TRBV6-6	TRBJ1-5	CASSYRAGSNQPQHF	TGTGCCAGCAGTTACAGGGCGGGTAGCAATCAGCCCCAGCATTTT
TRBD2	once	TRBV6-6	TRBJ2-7	CASSRLAGGHEQYF	TGTGCCAGCAGTCGACTAGCGGGGGGCCACGAGCAGTACTTC
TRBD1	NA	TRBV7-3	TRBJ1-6	CASSLMLPGGPTSYNSPLHF	TGTGCCAGCAGCTTAATGCTCCCAGGGGGCCCGACCTCCTATAATTCACCCCTCCACTTT
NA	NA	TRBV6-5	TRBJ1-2	CASSYSGGAIGYGYTF	TGTGCCAGCAGCTACTCGGGGGGGGCGATTGGCTATGGCTACACCTTC
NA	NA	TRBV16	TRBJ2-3	CASSQQGTHTDTQYF	TGTGCCAGCAGCCAACAGGGTACCCACACAGATACGCAGTATTTT
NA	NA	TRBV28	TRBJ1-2	CASQSRVPESYGYTF	TGTGCCAGCCAGTCACGGGTTCCAGAGAGCTATGGCTACACCTTC
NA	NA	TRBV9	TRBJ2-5	CASSVGRGKTTQYF	TGTGCCAGCAGCGTAGGACGAGGGAAGACGACCCAGTACTTC
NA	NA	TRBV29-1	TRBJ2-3	CSVEGWNTDTQYF	TGCAGCGTTGAAGGGTGGAACACAGATACGCAGTATTTT
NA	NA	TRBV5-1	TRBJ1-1	CASSGGVGGTEAFF	TGCGCCAGCAGCGGCGGGGTGGGCGGCACTGAAGCTTTCTTT
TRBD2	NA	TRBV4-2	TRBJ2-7	CASSQGLAGGYYEQYF	TGTGCCAGCAGCCAGGGTCTTGCGGGGGGGTACTACGAGCAGTACTTC
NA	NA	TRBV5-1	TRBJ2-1	CASSLVGSHEQFF	TGCGCCAGCAGCTTGGTTGGTAGTCACGAGCAGTTCTTC